This TCR beta chain is from a study of Graves' ophthalmopathy and Graves' hyperthyroidism (dated by TCRdb to 2017 to 2018). Concerning the study at large: Peripheral blood was collected at initial diagnosis, prior to any treatment. TCR beta repertoire signatures were used to distinguish Graves' ophthalmopathy from Graves' hyperthyroidism and to predict progression to ophthalmopathy. In total, over 130 blood samples were TCR-sequenced: 40 to 45 ophthalmopathy, some 75 hyperthyroidism and approximately 17 hyperthyroidism-to-ophthalmopathy patients. A discovery set of 100 patients (more than 40 ophthalmopathy, 55 to 65 stable hyperthyroidism) was enrolled to explore V-J signatures distinguishing ophthalmopathy from hyperthyroidism. For independent validation, a separate cohort was made up of 18 hyperthyroidism patients plus 17 patients who later progressed from hyperthyroidism to ophthalmopathy. In more than five hyperthyroidism patients, the T-cell repertoires found in thyroid tissue were compared with those found in blood. Following sample collection, hyperthyroidism patients were given methimazole at a starting dose of 30 mg daily, and ophthalmopathy patients were given high-dose intravenous methylprednisolone. For training and testing, the 100 or so patients in the discovery cohort were randomly divided in a 7:3 ratio.

TCR beta CDR3 regions were amplified from RNA transcripts for repertoire sequencing. HTBI primers and the Qiagen OneStep RT-PCR kit were used in a first-round RT-PCR, which was followed by a second-round multiplex PCR, size selection and purification. Libraries were sequenced on an Illumina HiSeq2000 using paired-end 100 bp reads. As for how the authors treated the data: SOAPnuke was used to process the reads, throwing out any read that had adapters, had uncalled bases, had a mean Phred below 15, or lacked an exact constant-primer or identifier match. High-quality paired reads were merged with COPE v1.2.5. Clonotypes were defined as unique nucleotide sequences and were aligned to IMGT TRB V, D and J references using MiTCR v1.1. The analysis was limited to V-J combinations with a frequency above 0.0001, which together covered 99.2% of the repertoires. For each V-J combination, a TCR clonal expansion and chaos score was defined as the ratio of F50 clonal expansion to chaos observed in the TCRdist matrix. Welch's t-statistics and random forest were used to narrow the features down to more than 10 V-J combinations, which were then fed into a naive Bayes classifier. The similarity between thyroid and blood repertoires was quantified using the Morisita-Horn index. TCRdb reprocessing: public reads trimmed at Q25 with fastp, clones called with MiXCR, in-frame beta chains kept. CDR3 protein sequences are deduplicated, and each keeps its most common genes and DNA. TCRdb assigned the V and J calls; the authors' analysis was not used. Across this sample there are approximately 410,000 distinct CDR3 sequences, with about 16% seen only once. Of the sample, 5.5% to 8% is held by the ten largest clones.

Paper-wide results and their limitations: No statistical method was used to set the sample size in advance, and the investigators knew which group each participant was assigned to. Ophthalmopathy was separated from stable hyperthyroidism by the 13-signature model with 87.88% sensitivity and roughly 83% specificity in cross-validation and with 80%/75% in the test set. Most expanded thyroid clonotypes with a frequency above 0.001 also appeared in blood, which suggests that blood repertoires may reflect the immune response in the thyroid. In validation, the model predicted ophthalmopathy progression with about 64% sensitivity and 72% to 80% specificity; approximately 12 predicted patients were CT-confirmed with GO in a median of about 7.1 months.

This clonotype came up many times. Its antigen target is currently unknown. No much larger clonotype is one base removed from it; base qualities were not supplied. Stable hyperthyroidism was defined as no progression to ophthalmopathy within 18 months of follow-up. Hyperthyroidism patients were newly diagnosed, with disease duration under 2 months, and aged 18 to 65 years. Patients with other autoimmune diseases, uncontrolled infections, pregnancy or lactation were excluded. Clinical symptoms, serum thyroxine, TRAb, thyroid ultrasound and orbital computed tomography formed the basis of the diagnosis. PBMCs were isolated from approximately 10 ml of fresh peripheral blood by Ficoll-Paque density gradient centrifugation. Total RNA was extracted using Trizol reagent, and RNA quality was checked on an Agilent 2100 Bioanalyzer. The CDR3 spans 11 residues, from the cysteine through the phenylalanine. The CDR3 DNA has 33 bases and is translated from base 1. The junction shows trimming of 7 bases on V and 5 bases on J, plus 8 bases between the germline ends. Reading the germline V gene gives CDR1 SNHLY and CDR2 FYNNEI.

The sequencing input was peripheral blood. This receptor chain uses TRBV2 and TRBJ1-1; the D segment cannot be called with confidence. The sequence was collected from a woman aged 18-30 years with stable Graves' hyperthyroidism. Donor details come from another sample of the same person, matched by shared clones. CDR3 region: CASKVTTEAFF. The DNA sequence is given as TGTGCCAGCAAGGTGACGACTGAAGCTTTCTTT.